A selection of T cell receptor beta chains follows, all from one sample in a study of T cell changes during pregnancy in multiple sclerosis. Using immunoSEQ multiplex PCR, the repertoire was profiled, and TCRdb retains in-frame clones only, with some absent. The data show around 80,000 clones, about 90% seen once. Sequences were derived from peripheral blood, sampled before pregnancy. The origin of the receptors is a female donor with multiple sclerosis, enrolled in a pregnancy study. The CDR3 runs from the conserved cysteine through the conserved F or W. A D gene is named only where the DNA matches it firmly. Expanded clones are given a class, and other clones once, few, many or no size at all.

clone size	D gene	V gene	CDR3 length	J gene	CDR3 DNA	CDR3 protein
-	TRBD2	TRBV13	20	TRBJ2-2	TGTGCCAGCAGCTTAGCCCGGAGAACTAGCGGGAGGCACTACACCGGGGAGCTGTTTTTT	CASSLARRTSGRHYTGELFF
-	TRBD2	TRBV4-2	14	TRBJ2-7	TGTGCCAGCAGCCTGTCGGCGGGAGAGTACGAGCAGTACTTC	CASSLSAGEYEQYF
-	-	TRBV19	15	TRBJ2-6	TGTGCCAGTAGTATCTCGGGGGCTGGGGCCAACGTCCTGACTTTC	CASSISGAGANVLTF
-	TRBD1	TRBV9	16	TRBJ2-7	TGTGCCAGCAGCGAGAGGCCAGGGACAGGGACCTACGAGCAGTACTTC	CASSERPGTGTYEQYF
-	-	TRBV9	13	TRBJ2-4	TGTGCCAGCAGCGTAGGGCAGGGAAACATTCAGTACTTC	CASSVGQGNIQYF
-	TRBD2	TRBV5-1	15	TRBJ2-1	TGCGCCAGCAGCTTGGTTAGCGGGAGGGGGAATGAGCAGTTCTTC	CASSLVSGRGNEQFF
-	-	TRBV6-6	11	TRBJ1-1	TGTGCCAGCAGCACAGGGTCTGAAGCTTTCTTT	CASSTGSEAFF
-	-	TRBV30	14	TRBJ2-7	TGTGCCTGGGGTAGACAGGAAATCTCCTACGAGCAGTACTTC	CAWGRQEISYEQYF
-	-	TRBV7-9	16	TRBJ2-3	TGTGCCAGCAGCCCAAAGAGGCTTACTTTCACAGATACGCAGTATTTT	CASSPKRLTFTDTQYF
-	TRBD1	TRBV7-2	15	TRBJ2-7	TGTGCCAGCAGCTCGGTCCGGGACAGGGTCGACGAGCAGTACTTC	CASSSVRDRVDEQYF
-	TRBD1	TRBV9	16	TRBJ1-1	TGTGCCAGCAGCGTAGCAGGGGGTAGCTGGAACACTGAAGCTTTCTTT	CASSVAGGSWNTEAFF
-	-	TRBV7-3	13	TRBJ2-7	TGTGCCAGCAGCTTATCCCCCAACTACGAGCAGTACTTC	CASSLSPNYEQYF
once	TRBD2	TRBV18	15	TRBJ2-1	TGTGCCAGCTCACCTCCGGGACTAGCGGGAGTATGGCAGTTCTTC	CASSPPGLAGVWQFF
-	TRBD1	TRBV6-6	14	TRBJ1-3	TGTGCCAGCACTACAGGGGCCGCTGGAAACACCATATATTTT	CASTTGAAGNTIYF
-	-	TRBV6-5	14	TRBJ2-1	TGTGCCAGCAGTTACGTGAGGGAGGTCGGGGAGCAGTTCTTC	CASSYVREVGEQFF
-	-	TRBV18	15	TRBJ2-7	TGTGCCAGCTCGAGAGACAGGGGACTAAGCTACGAGCAGTACTTC	CASSRDRGLSYEQYF
few	-	TRBV14	14	TRBJ2-1	TGTGCCAGCAGCCAAGTGGCAGGGAAAAATGAGCAGTTCTTC	CASSQVAGKNEQFF
-	TRBD2	TRBV28	14	TRBJ2-7	TGTGCCAGCAGTCTAGGGGACTATTCCGACGAGCAGTACTTC	CASSLGDYSDEQYF
-	-	TRBV13	15	TRBJ1-1	TGTGCCAGCAGCTTAGATTGGGAGGTAGGAACTGAAGCTTTCTTT	CASSLDWEVGTEAFF
-	-	TRBV5-1	12	TRBJ2-1	TGCGCCAGCAGCTCGGTCCACAATGAGCAGTTCTTC	CASSSVHNEQFF
-	-	TRBV18	16	TRBJ2-3	TGTGCCAGCTCACCAGAAACAGTTCGAAGCACAGATACGCAGTATTTT	CASSPETVRSTDTQYF
-	-	TRBV27	15	TRBJ2-1	TGTGCCAGCAGTCCGGGACTCAGCGGTGGGGATGAGCAGTTCTTC	CASSPGLSGGDEQFF
-	-	TRBV28	19	TRBJ2-1	TGTGCCAGCAGTTTTGGTGGACTTGATAGTGGGTACCCTTACAATGAGCAGTTCTTC	CASSFGGLDSGYPYNEQFF
-	-	TRBV7-7	15	TRBJ2-1	TGTGCTAGCAGCTTTGGGGGGAGCTCCTACAATGAGCAGTTCTTC	CASSFGGSSYNEQFF
-	TRBD2	TRBV27	15	TRBJ2-1	TGTGCCAGCAGGGGGACTAGCGGGAGTCCCGATGAGCAGTTCTTC	CASRGTSGSPDEQFF